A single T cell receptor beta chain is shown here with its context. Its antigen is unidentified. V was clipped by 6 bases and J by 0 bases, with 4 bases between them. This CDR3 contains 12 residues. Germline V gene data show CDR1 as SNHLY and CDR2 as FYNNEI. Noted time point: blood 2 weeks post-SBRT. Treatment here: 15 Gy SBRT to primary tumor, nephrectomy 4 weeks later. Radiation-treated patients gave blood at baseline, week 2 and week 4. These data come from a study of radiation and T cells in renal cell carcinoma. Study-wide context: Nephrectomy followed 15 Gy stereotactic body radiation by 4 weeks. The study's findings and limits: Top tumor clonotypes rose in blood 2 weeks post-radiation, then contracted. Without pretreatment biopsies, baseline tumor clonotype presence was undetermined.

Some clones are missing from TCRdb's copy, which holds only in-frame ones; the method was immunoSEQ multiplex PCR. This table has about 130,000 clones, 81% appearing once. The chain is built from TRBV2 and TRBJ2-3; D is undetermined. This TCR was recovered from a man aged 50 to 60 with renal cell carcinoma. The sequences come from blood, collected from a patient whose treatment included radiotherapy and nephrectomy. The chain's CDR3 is CASSPSTDTQYF. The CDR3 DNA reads TGTGCCAGCAGCCCAAGCACAGATACGCAGTATTTT.